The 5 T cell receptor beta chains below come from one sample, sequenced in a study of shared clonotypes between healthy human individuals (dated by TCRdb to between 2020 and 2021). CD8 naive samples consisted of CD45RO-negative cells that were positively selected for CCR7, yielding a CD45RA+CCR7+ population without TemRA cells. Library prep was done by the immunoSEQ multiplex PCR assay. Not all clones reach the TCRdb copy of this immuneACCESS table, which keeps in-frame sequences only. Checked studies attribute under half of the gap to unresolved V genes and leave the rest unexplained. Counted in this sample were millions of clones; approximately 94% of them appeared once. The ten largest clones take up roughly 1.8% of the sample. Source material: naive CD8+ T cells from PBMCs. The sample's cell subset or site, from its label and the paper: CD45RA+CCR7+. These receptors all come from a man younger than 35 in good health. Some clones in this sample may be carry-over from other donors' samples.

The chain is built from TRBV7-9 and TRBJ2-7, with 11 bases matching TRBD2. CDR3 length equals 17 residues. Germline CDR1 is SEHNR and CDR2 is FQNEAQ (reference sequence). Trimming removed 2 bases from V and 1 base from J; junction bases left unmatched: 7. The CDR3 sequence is CASSLTGLAEGSYEQYF. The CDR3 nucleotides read TGTGCCAGCAGCTTAACGGGACTAGCGGAGGGATCCTACGAGCAGTACTTC.

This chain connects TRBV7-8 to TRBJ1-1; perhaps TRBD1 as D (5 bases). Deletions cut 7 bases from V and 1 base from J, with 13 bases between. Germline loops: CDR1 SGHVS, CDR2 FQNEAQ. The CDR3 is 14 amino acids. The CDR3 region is CASNPGGKNTEAFF. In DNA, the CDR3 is TGTGCCAGCAATCCGGGGGGGAAGAACACTGAAGCTTTCTTT.

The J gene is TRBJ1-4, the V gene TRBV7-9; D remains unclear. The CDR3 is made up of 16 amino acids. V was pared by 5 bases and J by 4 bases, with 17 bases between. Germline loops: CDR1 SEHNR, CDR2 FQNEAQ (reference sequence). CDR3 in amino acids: CASSPPPQGFNEKLFF. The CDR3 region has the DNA TGTGCCAGCAGCCCCCCTCCCCAAGGGTTTAATGAAAAACTGTTTTTT.

The CDR3 region is CASSPWLAGGPGYNEQFF. CDR3 sequence (DNA): TGCGCCAGCAGTCCGTGGCTAGCGGGAGGCCCGGGGTACAATGAGCAGTTCTTC. The chain joins TRBV5-1 to TRBJ2-1; the match to TRBD2 covers 11 bases. This CDR3 is 18 amino acids long. Unmatched junction bases numbered 14, after V lost 5 bases and J lost 4 bases. Per germline, CDR1 SGHRS and CDR2 YFSETQ.

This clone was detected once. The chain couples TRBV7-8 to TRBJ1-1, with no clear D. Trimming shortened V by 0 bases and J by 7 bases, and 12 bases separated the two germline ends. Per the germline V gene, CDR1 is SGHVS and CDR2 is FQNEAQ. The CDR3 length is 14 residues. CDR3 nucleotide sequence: TGTGCCAGCAGCTTAGCTGGCAGGTCCCTTGAAGCTTTCTTT. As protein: CASSLAGRSLEAFF.